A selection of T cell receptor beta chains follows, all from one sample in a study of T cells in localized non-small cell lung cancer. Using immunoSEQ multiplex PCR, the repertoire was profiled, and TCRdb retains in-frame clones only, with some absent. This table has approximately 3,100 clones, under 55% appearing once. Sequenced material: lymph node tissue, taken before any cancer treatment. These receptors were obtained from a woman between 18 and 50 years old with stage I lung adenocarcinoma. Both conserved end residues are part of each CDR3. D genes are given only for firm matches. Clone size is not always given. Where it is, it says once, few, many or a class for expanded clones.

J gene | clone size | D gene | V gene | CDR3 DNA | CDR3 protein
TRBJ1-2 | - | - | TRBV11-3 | TGTGCCAGCAGCCCCCCAAGTCCTAACTATGGCTACACCTTC | CASSPPSPNYGYTF
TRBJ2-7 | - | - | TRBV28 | TGTGCCAGCAGTCTTGACGGATACGAGCAGTACTTC | CASSLDGYEQYF
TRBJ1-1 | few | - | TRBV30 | TGTGCCTGTGAATCTAGGGGGTCAAGGGCCACTGAAGCTTTCTTT | CACESRGSRATEAFF
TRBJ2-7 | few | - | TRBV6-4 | TGTGCCAGCAGGCAGGGATACGAGCAGTACTTC | CASRQGYEQYF
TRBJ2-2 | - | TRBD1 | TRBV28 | TGTGCCAGCAGTTTAGGGGACAGGGACACCGGGGAGCTGTTTTTT | CASSLGDRDTGELFF
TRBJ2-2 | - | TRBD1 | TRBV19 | TGTGCCAGTAGTTCCCGGGACAGGGGATACTTCATCGGGGAGCTGTTTTTT | CASSSRDRGYFIGELFF
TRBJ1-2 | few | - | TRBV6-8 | TGTGCCAGCAGCCCCCGTTACAGTACCTCTAACTATGGCTACACCTTC | CASSPRYSTSNYGYTF
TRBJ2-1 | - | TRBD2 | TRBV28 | TGTGCCAGCAGTTCCACCGGGACTAGCGGTTTCAATGAGCAGTTCTTC | CASSSTGTSGFNEQFF
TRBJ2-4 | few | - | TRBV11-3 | TGTGCCAGCAGCCGTCCGGGACAAAAAAACATTCAGTACTTC | CASSRPGQKNIQYF
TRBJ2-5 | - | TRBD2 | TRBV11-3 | TGTGCCAGCAGCTTCACTAGCGGTCCAAGGGAGACCCAGTACTTC | CASSFTSGPRETQYF
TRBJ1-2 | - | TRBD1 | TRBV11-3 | TGTGCCAGCAGCTTGGACAGGGGGCTTTATGGCTACACCTTC | CASSLDRGLYGYTF
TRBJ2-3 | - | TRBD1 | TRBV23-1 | TGCGCCAGTAGTACGGGGACAGTCGTCACAGATACGCAGTATTTT | CASSTGTVVTDTQYF
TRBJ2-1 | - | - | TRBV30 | TGTGCCTGGAGTCTACGGGGTACCTACAGGAATGAGCAGTTCTTC | CAWSLRGTYRNEQFF
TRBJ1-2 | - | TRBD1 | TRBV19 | TGTGCCAGTAGTATCACCGGGACAGGGGGCTATGGCTACACCTTC | CASSITGTGGYGYTF
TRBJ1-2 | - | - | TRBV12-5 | TGTGCTAGTGGTTTGGTTTCAGGGGAGATCAACTATGGCTACACCTTC | CASGLVSGEINYGYTF
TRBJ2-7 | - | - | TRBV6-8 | TGTGCCATCAGTGTCTCAGGGTTCGAGCAGTACTTC | CAISVSGFEQYF
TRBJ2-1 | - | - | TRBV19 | TGTGCCAGTATAAGCGGCCCCGGGGATGAGCAGTTCTTC | CASISGPGDEQFF
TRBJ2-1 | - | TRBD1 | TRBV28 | TGTGCCAGCAGCACAGCCGGGACAGAGTACAATGAGCAGTTCTTC | CASSTAGTEYNEQFF
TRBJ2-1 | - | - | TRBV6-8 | TGTGCCAGCAGTTTTGTCAGACGGAATGAGCAGTTCTTC | CASSFVRRNEQFF
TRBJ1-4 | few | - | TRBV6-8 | TGTGCCAGCAGTGCACGGACAGCGAATAATGAAAAACTGTTTTTT | CASSARTANNEKLFF
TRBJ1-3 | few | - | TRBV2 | TGTGCCAGCAGTCCCGGGCCGAGCTCTGGAAACACCATATATTTT | CASSPGPSSGNTIYF
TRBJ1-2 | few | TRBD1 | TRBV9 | TGTGCCAGCACCGGGACGAGAGACAGGGTCGGGAGAGGATATGGCTACACCTTC | CASTGTRDRVGRGYGYTF
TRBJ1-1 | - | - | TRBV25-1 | TGTGCCAGCAGAATCGGGAACACTGAAGCTTTCTTT | CASRIGNTEAFF
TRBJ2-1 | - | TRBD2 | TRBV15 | TGTGCCACCAGCAGAGGAAGGACTAGCGGCAATGTCAATGAGCAGTTCTTC | CATSRGRTSGNVNEQFF
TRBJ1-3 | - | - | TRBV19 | TGTGCCAGTACGGGCTCTGGAAACACCATATATTTT | CASTGSGNTIYF
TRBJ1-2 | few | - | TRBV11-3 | TGTGCCAGCAGCTTAGTCCGGGGAGGCGCTAACTATGGCTACACCTTC | CASSLVRGGANYGYTF
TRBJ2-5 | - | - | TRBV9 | TGTGCCAGCAGGGAGGCGGGGAACCAAGAGACCCAGTACTTC | CASREAGNQETQYF
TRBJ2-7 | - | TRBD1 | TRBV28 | TGTGCCAGCAGGTCCGGGACAGACTACGAGCAGTACTTC | CASRSGTDYEQYF
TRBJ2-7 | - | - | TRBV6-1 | TGTGCCAGCAGTGAAGTCGTTCGGACGGGCGAGCAGTACTTC | CASSEVVRTGEQYF
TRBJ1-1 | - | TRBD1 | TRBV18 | TGTGCCAGCTCATCATCCAGGGGGTCGGTAAACACTGAAGCTTTCTTT | CASSSSRGSVNTEAFF
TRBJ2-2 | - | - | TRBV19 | TGTGCCAGTAAAGCTGTGGGCCAGCCGAACACCGGGGAGCTGTTTTTT | CASKAVGQPNTGELFF
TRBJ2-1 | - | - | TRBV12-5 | TGTGCTAGTGGTTTGGGGGCAGGGGGAGGGAATGAGCAGTTCTTC | CASGLGAGGGNEQFF